This T cell receptor beta chain was recovered during a study of PD-1 blockade in classical Hodgkin lymphoma. Findings and limits, study-wide: CD4+ TCR diversity climbed significantly by C4D1, unlike CD8+ TCR diversity. Some patients started nivolumab under 1 year after ASCT, and they were excluded.

Every patient had relapsed following autologous stem cell transplantation, and cohorts differed in brentuximab vedotin exposure. Patients' outcomes at their best amounted to complete response, partial response or progressive disease. The table came from immunoSEQ multiplex PCR; TCRdb's copy has only in-frame clones and leaves some out. Among approximately 51,000 clones listed, around 73% were seen once. The CDR3 is 15 amino acids. The V end was cut by 6 bases, the J end by 0 bases, with 12 bases between. CDR1 MNHNY and CDR2 SVGAGI come from the germline V gene (reference sequence). Details on this clone: Its antigen remains unidentified.

Sequences were derived from peripheral blood mononuclear cells (PBMCs), sampled before the second cycle of nivolumab. The clonotype originates from a human donor with classical Hodgkin lymphoma. This chain uses TRBV6-6 with TRBJ2-1; perhaps TRBD2 as D (6 bases). As DNA, the CDR3 is TGTGCCAGCAGCCGACGGGGGTCCTCCTACAATGAGCAGTTCTTC. It specifies CASSRRGSSYNEQFF.